This T cell receptor (beta chain) was documented in a study of CD8 T cells in ankylosing spondylitis. Study-level results: Researchers reportedly found disease-linked clones significantly enriched in matched ankylosing spondylitis synovial fluid. A TCR beta motif of about eight highly homologous variants seemed to mark ankylosing spondylitis blood.

The CDR3 is 15 residues long. Germline assignment: CDR1 SGHTA and CDR2 FQGTGA. With 6 bases clipped from V and 2 bases from J, the junction kept 8 bases outside the gene matches. Remarks on this clonotype: Its matching antigen is unknown.

Scientists made TCR beta libraries using quantitative 5'-RACE with molecular barcodes. In TCRdb, the 5' RACE reads were re-called with MiXCR into one record per CDR3 protein. The table includes some 450,000 distinct CDR3 sequences, approximately 17% detected once. Input material: blood, either unsorted or a sorted T cell fraction (not recorded which). The receptor was derived from a male donor with ankylosing spondylitis. V gene TRBV7-3 combines with J gene TRBJ2-7; TRBD2 aligns across 9 bases. CDR3 nucleotide sequence: TGTGCCAGCAGTAAAAGCGGGGGGACCGCCTACGAGCAGTACTTC. Translating gives CASSKSGGTAYEQYF.